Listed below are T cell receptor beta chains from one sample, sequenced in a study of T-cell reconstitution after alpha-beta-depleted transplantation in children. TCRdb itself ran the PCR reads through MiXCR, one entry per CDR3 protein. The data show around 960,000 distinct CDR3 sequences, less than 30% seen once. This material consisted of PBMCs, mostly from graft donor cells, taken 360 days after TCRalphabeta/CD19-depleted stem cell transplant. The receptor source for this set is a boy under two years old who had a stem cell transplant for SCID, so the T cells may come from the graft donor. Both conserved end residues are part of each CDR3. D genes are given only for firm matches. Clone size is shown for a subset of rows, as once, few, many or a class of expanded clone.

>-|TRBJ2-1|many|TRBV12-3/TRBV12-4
CASSLAVTFTGNEQFF
TGTGCCAGCAGTTTAGCCGTGACTTTCACCGGCAATGAGCAGTTCTTC
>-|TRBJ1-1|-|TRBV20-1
CSAVSGRFTEAFF
TGCAGTGCGGTTTCGGGAAGGTTCACTGAAGCTTTCTTT
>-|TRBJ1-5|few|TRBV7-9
CASSFSYQPQHF
TGTGCCAGCAGCTTTTCGTATCAGCCCCAGCATTTT
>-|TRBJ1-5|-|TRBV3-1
CASSRMGSQPQHF
TGTGCCAGCAGCCGGATGGGCAGTCAGCCCCAGCATTTT
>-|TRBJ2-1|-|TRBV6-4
CATARGNEQFF
TGTGCCACCGCCCGGGGAAATGAGCAGTTCTTC
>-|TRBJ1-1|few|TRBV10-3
CAISAKQEAFF
TGTGCCATCAGTGCGAAACAGGAAGCTTTCTTT
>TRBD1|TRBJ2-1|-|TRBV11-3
CASSRTGDRVGNEQFF
TGTGCCAGCAGCCGAACTGGGGACAGGGTGGGCAATGAGCAGTTCTTC
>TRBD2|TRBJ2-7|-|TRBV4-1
CASSQEASSGARSYEQYF
TGCGCCAGCAGCCAAGAAGCTTCTAGCGGGGCCCGCTCCTACGAGCAGTACTTC
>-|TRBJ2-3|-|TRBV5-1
CASSSSLTSRARGGTDTQYF
TGCGCCAGCAGCTCTAGCTTGACTTCCCGGGCTCGCGGAGGCACAGATACGCAGTATTTT
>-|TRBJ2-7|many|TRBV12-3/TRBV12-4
CASSFSYPMGPYEQYF
TGTGCCAGCAGTTTCTCCTACCCAATGGGGCCCTACGAGCAGTACTTC
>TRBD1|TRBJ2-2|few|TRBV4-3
CASSQRKTGATGELFF
TGCGCCAGCAGCCAACGTAAGACAGGGGCCACCGGGGAGCTGTTTTTT
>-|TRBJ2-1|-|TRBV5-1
CASSYVAAEQFF
TGCGCCAGCAGCTATGTAGCGGCTGAGCAGTTCTTC
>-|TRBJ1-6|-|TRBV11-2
CASSLSRVNSPLHF
TGTGCCAGCAGCTTAAGCAGGGTGAATTCACCCCTCCACTTT
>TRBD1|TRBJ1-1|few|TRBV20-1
CSAREQGYREWAFF
TGCAGTGCTAGAGAACAGGGGTATAGGGAGTGGGCTTTCTTT
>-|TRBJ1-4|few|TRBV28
CASSFVGLSNEKLFF
TGTGCCAGCAGTTTTGTTGGCCTTTCTAATGAAAAACTGTTTTTT
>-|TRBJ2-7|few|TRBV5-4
CASSLKFRSSYEQYF
TGTGCCAGCAGCTTGAAATTCAGGTCCTCCTACGAGCAGTACTTC
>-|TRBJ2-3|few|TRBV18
CASSPQKGNTQYF
TGTGCCAGCTCACCACAAAAAGGAAATACGCAGTATTTT
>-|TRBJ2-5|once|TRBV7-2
CASSPDYTGMVETQYF
TGTGCCAGCAGCCCAGACTACACAGGGATGGTCGAGACCCAGTACTTC
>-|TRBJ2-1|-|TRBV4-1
CASSQTGTGAYNEQFF
TGCGCCAGCAGCCAAACGGGGACTGGAGCCTACAATGAGCAGTTCTTC
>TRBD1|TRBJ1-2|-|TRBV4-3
CASSQVGTASYGYTF
TGCGCCAGCAGCCAAGTCGGGACAGCCTCTTATGGCTACACCTTC
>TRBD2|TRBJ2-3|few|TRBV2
CASSLALLAGGSDTQYF
TGTGCCAGCAGTCTAGCCTTACTAGCGGGGGGGTCCGATACGCAGTATTTT
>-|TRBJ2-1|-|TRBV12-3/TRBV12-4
CASTTPSYRGGQFF
TGTGCCAGCACTACTCCCTCATACAGGGGAGGGCAGTTCTTC
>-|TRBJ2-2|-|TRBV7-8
CASSLGGGVGPPNTGELFF
TGTGCCAGCAGCTTAGGGGGGGGCGTTGGGCCCCCGAACACCGGGGAGCTGTTTTTT
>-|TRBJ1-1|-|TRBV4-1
CASSQGRTMNTEAFF
TGCGCCAGCAGCCAAGGCAGGACAATGAACACTGAAGCTTTCTTT
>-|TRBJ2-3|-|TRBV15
CATSNQGHTDTQYF
TGTGCCACCAGCAATCAGGGGCACACAGATACGCAGTATTTT
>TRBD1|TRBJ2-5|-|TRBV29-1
CSVADRYQETQYF
TGCAGCGTCGCGGACAGGTACCAAGAGACCCAGTACTTC
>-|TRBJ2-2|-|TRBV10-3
CAITRAGELFF
TGTGCCATCACGCGGGCCGGGGAGCTGTTTTTT
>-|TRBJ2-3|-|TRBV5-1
CASRTLGGASTDTQYF
TGCGCCAGCAGGACCCTAGGGGGAGCTAGCACAGATACGCAGTATTTT
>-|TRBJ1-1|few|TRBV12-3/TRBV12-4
CASSFWQGYAEAFF
TGTGCCAGCAGTTTTTGGCAGGGATACGCTGAAGCTTTCTTT
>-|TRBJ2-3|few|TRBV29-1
CSVDERQLTDTQYF
TGCAGCGTTGACGAGAGACAACTAACAGATACGCAGTATTTT
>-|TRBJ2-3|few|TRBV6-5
CASSWTTDTQYF
TGTGCCAGCAGTTGGACTACGGATACGCAGTATTTT
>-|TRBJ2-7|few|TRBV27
CASSLRTPAYEQYF
TGTGCCAGCTCCTTGCGGACGCCCGCCTACGAGCAGTACTTC
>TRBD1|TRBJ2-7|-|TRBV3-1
CASSHRQGPSSYEQYF
TGTGCCAGCAGCCATCGACAGGGCCCAAGCTCCTACGAGCAGTACTTC
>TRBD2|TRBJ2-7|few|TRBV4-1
CASSQDRGLAGYEQYF
TGCGCCAGCAGCCAAGATAGGGGACTAGCGGGGTACGAGCAGTACTTC
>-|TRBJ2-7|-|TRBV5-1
CASSPPALHEQYF
TGCGCCAGCAGTCCACCCGCGCTCCACGAGCAGTACTTC
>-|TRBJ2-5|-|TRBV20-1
CSARQETQYF
TGCAGTGCTAGGCAAGAGACCCAGTACTTC
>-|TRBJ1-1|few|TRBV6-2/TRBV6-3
CASGSWMNTEAFF
TGTGCCAGCGGCTCATGGATGAACACTGAAGCTTTCTTT
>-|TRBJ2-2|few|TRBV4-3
CASSRSRHSRDPGELFF
TGCGCCAGCAGCCGAAGTCGGCACTCAAGGGATCCCGGGGAGCTGTTTTTT
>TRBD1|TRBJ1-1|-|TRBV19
CASSTRTGAEAFF
TGTGCCAGTAGTACCAGGACAGGGGCGGAAGCTTTCTTT
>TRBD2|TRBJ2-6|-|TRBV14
CASSLGTSGSPEANVLTF
TGTGCCAGCAGCCTGGGGACTAGCGGCTCCCCGGAGGCCAACGTCCTGACTTTC
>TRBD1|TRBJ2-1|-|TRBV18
CASSPSPTGYYNEQFF
TGTGCCAGCTCGCCGTCGCCGACAGGGTACTACAATGAGCAGTTCTTC
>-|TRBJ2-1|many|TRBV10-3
CAISDRDIGNEQFF
TGTGCCATCAGTGACCGGGACATAGGGAATGAGCAGTTCTTC
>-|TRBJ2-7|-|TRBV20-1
CSARVLATYEQYF
TGCAGTGCTAGAGTACTAGCCACCTACGAGCAGTACTTC
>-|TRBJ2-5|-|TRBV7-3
CASSVSGTLGETQYF
TGTGCCAGCAGCGTTTCCGGGACACTCGGGGAGACCCAGTACTTC
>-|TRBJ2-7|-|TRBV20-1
CSARNRRRSSYEQYF
TGCAGTGCTAGGAACAGGCGTCGATCCTCCTACGAGCAGTACTTC
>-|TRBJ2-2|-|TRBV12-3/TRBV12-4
CASGWQGRTGELFF
TGTGCCAGCGGCTGGCAGGGGCGCACCGGGGAGCTGTTTTTT
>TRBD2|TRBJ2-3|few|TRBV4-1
CASSGRALVQYF
TGCGCCAGCAGCGGGAGGGCCTTAGTCCAGTATTTT
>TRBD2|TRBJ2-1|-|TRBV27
CASTRTSGGRVEQFF
TGTGCCAGCACGCGGACTAGCGGGGGCAGGGTTGAGCAGTTCTTC
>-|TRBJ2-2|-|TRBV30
CAWSVPGKVGELFF
TGTGCCTGGAGTGTACCGGGGAAGGTCGGGGAGCTGTTTTTT